This T cell receptor beta chain was recovered during a study of control samples from healthy donors and cancer patients. In germline, CDR1 is KGHSH, CDR2 LQKENI. Trimming took 3 bases from V and 2 from J, leaving 4 bases between them. This CDR3 has 12 amino acids. Here immunoSEQ multiplex PCR was the method, and the copy in TCRdb shows in-frame clones only, minus some. Recorded for this sample: fewer than 250,000 clones. The chain has TRBV18 and TRBJ1-2; D is uncertain. The clonotype comes from a woman in her thirties in good health. Specimen: blood. CDR3 coding DNA: TGTGCCAGCTCACCCGACAACTATGGCTACACCTTC. It translates to CASSPDNYGYTF.